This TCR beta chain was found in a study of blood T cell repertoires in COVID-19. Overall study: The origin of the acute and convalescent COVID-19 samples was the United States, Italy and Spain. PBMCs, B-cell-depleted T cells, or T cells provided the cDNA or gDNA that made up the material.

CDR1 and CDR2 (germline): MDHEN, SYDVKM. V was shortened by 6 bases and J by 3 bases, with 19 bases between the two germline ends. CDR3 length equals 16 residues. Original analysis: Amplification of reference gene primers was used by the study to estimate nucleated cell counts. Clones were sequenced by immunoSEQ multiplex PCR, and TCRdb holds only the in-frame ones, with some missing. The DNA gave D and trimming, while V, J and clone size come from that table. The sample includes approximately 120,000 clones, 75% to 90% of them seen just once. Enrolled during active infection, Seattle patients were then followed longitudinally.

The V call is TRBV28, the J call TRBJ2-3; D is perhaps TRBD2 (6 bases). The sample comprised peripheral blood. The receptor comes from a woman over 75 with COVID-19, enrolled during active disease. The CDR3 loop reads CASSLGGGRGTDTQYF. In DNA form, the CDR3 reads TGTGCCAGCAGCCTCGGGGGAGGCAGAGGGACAGATACGCAGTATTTT.